This T cell receptor (beta chain) appears in the sequencing data of a study of cytotoxic CD8 clonotypes in ibrutinib-treated CLL. Overall study findings and caveats: Relative to age-matched healthy donors, clonality at baseline was higher, and it tracked circulating CD8+ T-cell counts. The study sampled sustained-remission and progressing patients at different times. Contraction or stability on treatment was seen for public clonotypes, which were uncommon.

Sequencing was performed with immunoSEQ multiplex PCR; in TCRdb, only in-frame clones are kept and a portion is missing. The sample holds 65,000 to 85,000 clones, approximately 90% seen once. As concerns this clone: Antigen specificity is unknown.

Cryopreserved PBMCs yielded 1.5 to 2 micrograms of genomic DNA for TCR beta libraries. This CDR3 comprises 15 residues. Trimming removed 3 bases from V and 4 bases from J, with 13 bases in between. CDR1 is SGHNT and CDR2 is YYREEE in the germline V gene (reference sequence). This material consisted of PBMCs, taken after 12 months of ibrutinib treatment. The V gene is TRBV5-4, the J gene TRBJ1-4; no definite D call. This clonotype was obtained from a human donor with chronic lymphocytic leukemia. CDR3 bases: TGTGCCAGCAGCTCCCCGGGCAGTGTTAATGAAAAACTGTTTTTT. Residues: CASSSPGSVNEKLFF.